This T cell receptor beta chain was profiled in a study of blood T cell repertoires in COVID-19. Generated by immunoSEQ multiplex PCR, the TCRdb table keeps only in-frame clones and is missing some. The sample comprises 65,000 to 70,000 clones, 80% to 95% of which are singletons, and around 2.6% rests with the top ten. Germline V gives CDR1 SQVTM, CDR2 ANQGSEA. The CDR3 runs 11 residues. Deletions cut 5 bases from V and 5 bases from J, with 9 bases between. The sample comprised peripheral blood. V and J are TRBV29-1 and TRBJ2-5; tentatively, D is TRBD1 (6 bases). This clonotype originated in a man between 65 and 85 years old with active COVID-19. The CDR3 here is CSVIRGETQYF. The CDR3 coding sequence is TGCAGCGTTATCAGGGGCGAGACCCAGTACTTC.